The 22 T cell receptor beta chains given below trace back to one sample, sequenced in a study of T cells in women clearing cervical HPV infection. Assay used: immunoSEQ multiplex PCR; TCRdb lists only in-frame clones, some missing. In total, the table holds roughly 30,000 clones. Sequencing input: blood buffy coat. The receptors here all came from a woman between 18 and 75 years old with a cervical HPV16 infection that either progressed to CIN3+ or cleared (not recorded which).

About this clone itself: The DNA ends 3 residues before the CDR3 does, and the rest of the CDR3 is filled in from the germline J gene. This rearrangement joins TRBV18 to TRBJ1-1; 11 nucleotides align to TRBD1. Trimming cost V 4 bases and J 6 bases; bases outside gene matches: 4. Germline values: CDR1 KGHSH, CDR2 LQKENI. The CDR3 is 14 amino acids. CDR3 loop: CASSLRDRGSEAFF. The DNA read from the CDR3 is TGTGCCAGCTCACTCCGGGACAGGGGGTCTGAA.

Worth noting for this clone: The CDR3 end is not reached by the read, which stops 3 residues before it; the germline J gene fills it in. The J gene is TRBJ1-1, the V gene TRBV23-1; 10 positions match TRBD1. TRBV23-1 is labeled an ORF, and its function is uncertain. The J segment lost 3 bases and the V segment lost 4 bases, leaving 2 bases of the junction unmatched. The CDR3 consists of 14 residues. The covered CDR3 bases are TGCGCCAGCAGTCTCGGACAGGGGGACACTGAA. Protein sequence: CASSLGQGDTE. Given in full, the CDR3 is CASSLGQGDTEAFF.

Comments on this clone: The CDR3 end is not reached by the read, which stops 3 residues before it; the germline J gene fills it in. J is TRBJ2-7 and V is TRBV19, with a weak D call TRBD2 (5 bases). This CDR3 region has 16 residues. V gave up 2 bases and J gave up 4 bases, with 18 bases separating them. Germline CDR1 is LNHDA and CDR2 is SQIVND (reference sequence). The CDR3 sequence: CASSITGIGSTYEQYF. The CDR3 bases that were read are TGTGCCAGTAGTATAACGGGGATTGGGTCCACTTACGAG.

Concerning this clone itself: Read coverage stops 3 residues before the CDR3 terminus; the germline J gene supplies the remainder. The chain joins TRBV11-3 to TRBJ2-3; 8 nucleotides agree with TRBD1. The CDR3 extends over 15 amino acids. Germline values: CDR1 SGHNT, CDR2 YENEEA. The V segment lost 5 bases and the J segment 3 bases; nucleotides outside the gene matches: 7. The sequenced CDR3 bases are TGTGCCAGCAGCCAGGGGGCCGCCACTACAGATACG. The encoded protein is CASSQGAATTDT. The full CDR3 reads CASSQGAATTDTQYF.

Points on this clone: The read terminates 3 residues before the CDR3 end, so the remaining end is supplied by the germline J gene. V gene TRBV15 combines with J gene TRBJ2-5; D is unresolved. The germline V gene encodes CDR1 LNHNV and CDR2 YYDKDF (reference sequence). This CDR3 spans 12 amino acids. With 1 base removed from V and 5 bases from J, the gap between germline ends came to 5 bases. CDR3: CATSRGSETQYF. The covered CDR3 bases are TGTGCCACCAGCAGAGGTTCGGAGACC.

Comment on this clone: Sequencing ends 3 residues short of the CDR3 end; the germline J gene provides the rest. V is TRBV20-1 and J is TRBJ2-5, with D unclear. Germline-derived CDR1 and CDR2 are DFQATT and SNEGSKA (reference sequence). V was cut by 3 bases and J by 5 bases, with 13 bases left in between. The CDR3 has 13 residues. The DNA read from the CDR3 is TGCAGTGCTAGGTACCTAGGCGGCGAGACC. Protein product: CSARYLGGET. The entire CDR3 reads CSARYLGGETQYF.

A remark on this clone: The CDR3 extends 3 residues past the end of the read, so its final part is completed from the germline J gene. This rearrangement joins TRBV11-2 to TRBJ2-7; maybe TRBD2 (5 bases). V shed 5 bases and J shed 0 bases, with 8 bases lying between them. CDR1 and CDR2 from the germline V gene are SGHAT and FQNNGV. This CDR3 contains 13 residues. The CDR3 sequence: CASSPSYSYEQYF. The sequenced part of the CDR3 DNA is TGTGCCAGCAGCCCTAGCTACTCCTACGAG.

Details on this clone: The read terminates 3 residues ahead of where the CDR3 ends, so the germline J gene completes it. The chain uses TRBV19 and TRBJ1-5; possible D gene TRBD1, 5 bases. The V end lost 8 bases, the J end lost 6 bases, and 14 bases lay between the germline ends. The CDR3 runs 13 residues. Germline V gene lookup returns CDR1 LNHDA and CDR2 SQIVND (reference sequence). Partial CDR3 DNA: TGTGCCAGTCACTGGTCGGGGGGTCAGCCC. As protein: CASHWSGGQP. The entire CDR3 is CASHWSGGQPQHF.

As for this clone: The read falls 3 residues short of the CDR3 end, and the missing part is taken from the germline J gene. This sequence joins TRBV18 and TRBJ2-4; TRBD1 matches 9 bases. With V trimmed by 5 bases and J by 0 bases, 11 bases remained unmatched. The CDR3 length is 18 residues. Germline CDR1 KGHSH, CDR2 LQKENI. The CDR3 sequence: CASSATGTGTLAKNIQYF. The sequenced part of the CDR3 DNA is TGTGCCAGCTCAGCGACCGGGACAGGGACTCTAGCCAAAAACATT.

With regard to this clone: The read ends 3 residues early relative to the CDR3; the germline J gene fills the gap. The J gene is TRBJ2-5, the V gene TRBV5-1, with TRBD1 identical over 9 bases. The CDR3 extends over 19 amino acids. Germline trimming cut 1 base from V and 5 bases from J; bases unmatched to any gene: 18. The germline gives CDR1 SGHRS, CDR2 YFSETQ. The CDR3 loop reads CASSLSTMGGTGFRETQYF. CDR3 bases read: TGCGCCAGCAGCTTGTCAACGATGGGGGGGACAGGGTTTCGGGAGACC.

In the case of this clone: The CDR3 goes on 3 residues after the read ends, and that part is filled in from the germline J gene. This chain connects TRBV7-9 to TRBJ2-4; D unclear. Trimming pared 5 bases from V and 1 base from J, leaving 6 bases between. The CDR3 contains 13 residues. CDR1 and CDR2 (germline): SEHNR, FQNEAQ (reference sequence). The CDR3 bases that were read are TGTGCCAGCAGCGTCGGGGCCAAAAACATT. As protein: CASSVGAKNI. The complete CDR3 sequence is CASSVGAKNIQYF.

To note about this clone: The observed sequence ends 3 residues before the CDR3 terminus, with the missing tail filled in from the germline J gene. J is TRBJ2-2 and V is TRBV7-2; 7 nucleotides agree with TRBD2. V shed 1 base, J shed 6 bases, and the junction held 5 bases outside the gene matches. Germline V gene data show CDR1 as SGHTA and CDR2 as FQGNSA. The CDR3 covers 15 residues. The CDR3: CASSLGGGSAGELFF. The CDR3 bases that were read are TGTGCCAGCAGCTTAGGTGGCGGGAGTGCCGGGGAG.

With respect to this clone: The read terminates 3 residues before the CDR3 end, so the remaining end is supplied by the germline J gene. The chain is built from TRBV10-3 and TRBJ1-1; D might be TRBD1 (6 bases). The CDR3 covers 13 residues. Germline loops: CDR1 ENHRY, CDR2 SYGVKD. With 6 bases removed from V and 1 base from J, the gap between germline ends came to 9 bases. The covered CDR3 bases are TGTGCCATCAGGTTACAGGGGAACACTGAA. It yields the protein CAIRLQGNTE. The full CDR3 reads CAIRLQGNTEAFF.

CDR3 bases read: TGTGCCAGCATCACGGGGGACGAGGGGAATTCACCC. Translation: CASITGDEGNSP. The entire CDR3 protein reads CASITGDEGNSPLHF. The chain combines TRBV6-4 with TRBJ1-6; D possibly corresponds to TRBD1 (5 bases). Read sequence stops 3 residues before the CDR3 end, and the germline J gene provides the missing end. Germline CDR1 is MRHNA and CDR2 is SNTAGT. The CDR3 covers 15 residues. V gave up 7 bases and J gave up 7 bases, with 17 bases separating them.

Details on this clone: The sequenced fragment ends 3 residues before the CDR3 boundary, so the rest is inferred from the germline J gene. This chain connects TRBV6-2 or TRBV6-3 to TRBJ1-2; 8 bases align to TRBD1. The V and J ends lost 8 bases and 3 bases, in that order; junction bases with no gene match: 5. The CDR3 spans 13 residues. Germline V CDR1 and CDR2: MNHEY, SVGEGT. The CDR3 is CASGDRRYYGYTF. The DNA read from the CDR3 is TGTGCCAGCGGGGACAGGCGATACTATGGC.

The CDR3 spells CSASPLAIQETQYF. The DNA read from the CDR3 is TGCAGTGCTAGTCCCCTAGCGATCCAAGAGACC. V is TRBV20-1 and J is TRBJ2-5; a possible D gene is TRBD2 (6 bases). The read finishes 3 residues shy of the CDR3 end, and the germline J gene is used to complete it. This CDR3 contains 14 residues. CDR1 and CDR2 (germline): DFQATT, SNEGSKA (reference sequence). V was clipped by 3 bases and J by 1 base, with 12 bases between them.

On this clone: The read finishes 3 residues shy of the CDR3 end, and the germline J gene is used to complete it. This chain joins TRBV30 and TRBJ1-3; D is uncertain. Germline V CDR1 and CDR2: GTSNPN, SVGIG (reference sequence). Trimming removed 2 bases from V and 2 bases from J, with 16 bases in between. The CDR3 consists of 16 residues. CDR3 sequence reads: CAWSPPRLIAGNTIYF. CDR3 bases read: TGTGCCTGGAGTCCCCCAAGGCTGATCGCTGGAAACACC. The full variable domain, its missing parts supplied by reference TRBV30 and TRBJ1-3, is SQTIHQWPATLVQPVGSPLSLECTVEGTSNPNLYWYRQAAGRGLQLLFYSVGIGQISSEVPQNLSASRPQDRQFILSSKKLLLSDSGFYLCAWSPPRLIAGNTIYFGEGSWLTVV.

The CDR3 here is CASRRQDRYTF. The sequenced CDR3 bases are TGTGCCAGCAGGAGGCAGGACAGG. This sequence joins TRBV7-9 and TRBJ1-2; 7 nucleotides align to TRBD1. The read is 3 residues too short to cover the CDR3 end, so that end is filled in from the germline J gene. The CDR3 runs to 11 residues. CDR1 and CDR2 from the germline V gene are SEHNR and FQNEAQ (reference sequence).

Remarks on this clone: The read terminates 3 residues before the CDR3 end, so the remaining end is supplied by the germline J gene. This rearrangement joins TRBV6-2 or TRBV6-3 to TRBJ2-7, with D possibly matching TRBD2 (5 bases). Germline V lookup: CDR1 MNHEY, CDR2 SVGEGT. V lost 6 bases and J 6 bases, leaving 18 bases between the germline ends. This CDR3 is 14 amino acids long. This CDR3 reads CASRPAGRYSEQYF. The sequenced CDR3 bases are TGTGCCAGCAGGCCGGCGGGTAGGTATAGCGAG.

Note on this clone: The read terminates 3 residues ahead of where the CDR3 ends, so the germline J gene completes it. V is TRBV19 and J is TRBJ2-2; no firm D call. The CDR3 sequence is 16 residues long. From germline, CDR1 is LNHDA and CDR2 SQIVND (reference sequence). V was cut by 3 bases and J by 0 bases, with 11 bases left in between. CDR3 region: CASSMPQRSNTGELFF. The part of the CDR3 DNA that was read is TGTGCCAGTAGTATGCCACAGAGATCGAACACCGGGGAG.

Of note for this clone: The read terminates 3 residues before the CDR3 end, so the remaining end is supplied by the germline J gene. The J gene is TRBJ1-6, the V gene TRBV13; D may be TRBD1 (6 bases). The CDR3 has 15 residues. The germline V gene has CDR1 PRHDT and CDR2 FYEKMQ (reference sequence). The ends were cut back, 0 bases at V and 8 bases at J, with 11 bases in the middle. CDR3 DNA, as far as it was read: TGTGCCAGCAGCTTAGGACAGGGCATGCATTCACCC. Protein: CASSLGQGMHSP. The CDR3 as a whole reads CASSLGQGMHSPLHF.

Of note for this clone: The read falls 3 residues short of the CDR3 end, and the missing part is taken from the germline J gene. The chain joins TRBV5-1 to TRBJ1-2; tentative D call: TRBD1 (5 bases). The germline CDR1 and CDR2 sequences are SGHRS and YFSETQ. This CDR3 has 14 amino acids. V shed 4 bases and J shed 2 bases, with 12 bases lying between them. The sequenced CDR3 bases are TGCGCCAGCAGCCAGTCGGGGGGAAACTATGGC. This gives the protein CASSQSGGNYG. The whole CDR3 sequence reads CASSQSGGNYGYTF.